Given below is one T cell receptor beta chain in context. As processed by the authors: Estimation of nucleated cell counts was performed using reference gene primer amplification. TCRdb's table, derived via immunoSEQ multiplex PCR, lists solely in-frame clones and lacks some. D and trimming come from the DNA, and the V and J calls and clone size come from that table. The profile covers about 160,000 clones, with approximately 84% appearing a single time and roughly 5.7% taken by the ten largest. This specimen comes from a study of blood T cell repertoires in COVID-19. The CDR3 length is 14 residues. The V segment lost 4 bases and the J segment 8 bases; nucleotides outside the gene matches: 8. CDR1 and CDR2 (germline): GTSNPN, SVGIG (reference sequence).

The chain employs TRBV30 and TRBJ2-1; TRBD1 aligns across 10 bases. The origin of this receptor is a middle-aged woman with acute COVID-19. The source material was PBMCs or T cells enriched from blood (not recorded which). The CDR3 sequence: CAWMWTGTGDEQFF. The CDR3 nucleotides are TGTGCCTGGATGTGGACAGGGACAGGGGATGAGCAGTTCTTC.